What follows are 12 T cell receptor beta chains derived from one specimen sequenced in a study of OX40 agonist ivuxolimab in advanced cancers. The table came from immunoSEQ multiplex PCR; TCRdb's copy has only in-frame clones and leaves some out. The sample shows several thousand clones, 88% of them seen only once. The sample here was CD4+ or CD8+ T cells sorted from blood, taken in a trial of the OX40 agonist ivuxolimab. These receptors were obtained from an adult with an advanced solid tumor such as melanoma, head and neck, liver or kidney cancer.

The chain uses TRBV27 and TRBJ2-1; D tentatively reads TRBD1 or TRBD2 (6 bases each). There are 13 residues in the CDR3. Germline-derived CDR1 and CDR2 are MNHEY and SMNVEV (reference sequence). V gave up 6 bases and J gave up 4 bases, with 10 bases separating them. This chain's CDR3 is CASRQGGYNEQFF. Here the CDR3 DNA reads TGTGCCAGCAGGCAAGGGGGGTACAATGAGCAGTTCTTC.

The CDR3 region is CASSLEASGYNEQFF. Written as DNA, the CDR3 is TGTGCCAGCAGCTTGGAGGCTAGCGGGTACAATGAGCAGTTCTTC. V is TRBV5-6 and J is TRBJ2-1, with 8 bases identical to TRBD2. The CDR3 has 15 amino acids. In germline, CDR1 is SGHDT, CDR2 YYEEEE. V lost 0 bases, J lost 4 bases, and 3 bases stayed unmatched.

This clone was observed a few times. This chain links TRBV6-5 with TRBJ1-6; D might be TRBD1 (5 bases). CDR1 and CDR2 (germline): MNHEY, SVGAGI. Trimming pared 11 bases from V and 7 bases from J, leaving 15 bases between. The length of the CDR3 is 13 residues. CDR3 sequence: CACGTAGNSPLHF. The DNA of the CDR3 is TGTGCCTGTGGGACCGCCGGCAATTCACCCCTCCACTTT.

This chain links TRBV5-1 with TRBJ2-2; 12 bases are shared with TRBD1. Germline loops: CDR1 SGHRS, CDR2 YFSETQ. The CDR3 runs 16 residues. Trimming took 3 bases from V and 7 from J; bases not matched to a gene: 7. The CDR3 bases are TGCGCCAGCAGCTCACCGGGACAGGGGGCTATCGGGGAGCTGTTTTTT. It specifies CASSSPGQGAIGELFF.

The rearrangement links TRBV5-8 to TRBJ2-1; TRBD1 matches 7 bases. Trimming removed 3 bases from V and 5 bases from J; junction bases left unmatched: 11. The CDR3 covers 16 residues. Germline values: CDR1 SGHTS, CDR2 YDEGEE. CDR3 DNA: TGTGCCAGCAGCTCCATACGGGGACAGAATAACAATGAGCAGTTCTTC. It encodes CASSSIRGQNNNEQFF.

This chain connects TRBV7-9 to TRBJ2-1; 9 nucleotides agree with TRBD1. The CDR3 extends over 16 amino acids. Germline-derived CDR1 and CDR2 are SEHNR and FQNEAQ (reference sequence). V lost 5 bases, J lost 2 bases, and 7 bases stayed unmatched. CDR3 coding DNA: TGTGCCAGCAGCACTCGACAGGGGGTCCCCTACAATGAGCAGTTCTTC. It translates to CASSTRQGVPYNEQFF.

Concerning this clone itself: It may be a read error: a sequence one base away is much more abundant. The V gene is TRBV27, the J gene TRBJ1-1; no firm D call. V dropped 2 bases and J dropped 2 bases, with 6 bases sitting between them. Germline assignment: CDR1 MNHEY and CDR2 SMNVEV (reference sequence). The CDR3 consists of 13 residues. DNA for the CDR3: TGTGCCAGCAGTTTAGGGAAAAACACTGAAGCTTTCTTT. It encodes CASSLGKNTEAFF.

The rearrangement joins TRBV6-6 to TRBJ2-7; D gene ambiguous. Germline V gene lookup returns CDR1 MNHNY and CDR2 SVGAGI (reference sequence). The CDR3 length is 12 residues. Trimming cost V 1 base and J 6 bases, with 7 bases left between them. The CDR3 nucleotides read TGTGCCAGCAGTTACTACGGCGGCGAGCAGTACTTC. Protein product: CASSYYGGEQYF.

Written as DNA, the CDR3 is TGTGCCAGCAGCTTCTCTCGCACTGAAGCTTTCTTT. Translation gives CASSFSRTEAFF. V gene TRBV13 combines with J gene TRBJ1-1; D call uncertain. Trimming pared 3 bases from V and 4 bases from J, leaving 6 bases between. Germline assignment: CDR1 PRHDT and CDR2 FYEKMQ (reference sequence). This CDR3 contains 12 residues.

The rearrangement uses TRBV11-2 and TRBJ1-5, with D maybe TRBD1 (5 bases). Per the germline V gene, CDR1 is SGHAT and CDR2 is FQNNGV. Trimming left V 1 base short and J 0 bases short, with 7 bases between. This CDR3 is built from 15 residues. The CDR3 here is CASSLGGNSNQPQHF. CDR3 nucleotide sequence: TGTGCCAGCAGCTTAGGGGGCAATAGCAATCAGCCCCAGCATTTT.

The V and J genes are TRBV4-1 and TRBJ1-4; no firm D call. CDR3 length equals 12 residues. V lost 0 bases and J lost 8, with 4 bases in between. Germline V gives CDR1 MGHRA, CDR2 YSYEKL. This CDR3 is CASSQDAEKLFF. The CDR3, as DNA: TGCGCCAGCAGCCAAGATGCGGAAAAACTGTTTTTT.

The chain carries TRBV6-5 and TRBJ2-1, with 8 bases matching TRBD1. Germline CDR1 reads MNHEY; CDR2 reads SVGAGI. Trimming cost V 2 bases and J 6 bases; bases outside gene matches: 3. The CDR3 is 14 residues long. CDR3 in DNA: TGTGCCAGCAGTTACGGGCAGGGGGCCAATGAGCAGTTCTTC. This encodes CASSYGQGANEQFF.